This TCR beta chain was recovered during a study of spatial heterogeneity in lung cancer. Across the whole study: Detected sequences consistently included more beta-chain ones than alpha-chain ones.

CDR1 LNHDA and CDR2 SQIVND come from the germline V gene (reference sequence). This CDR3 comprises 13 residues. V was clipped by 6 bases and J by 6 bases, with 11 bases between them. TCR cDNA molecules each carried a unique molecular identifier. TCRdb called the 5' RACE reads again in MiXCR, with one record for every CDR3 protein. This sample yields 50,000 to 65,000 distinct CDR3 sequences, of which 8.4% are seen a single time; about 16% belongs to the top ten. There are many counts of this clonotype. The target antigen is unknown. Time point indicated: sample taken at primary tumor resection. Tumor, nontumor lung or frozen PBMC supplied whole RNA that was sequenced unsorted. There were 70 to 80 donors, all of them untreated patients with early-stage non-small cell lung cancer. Study results and limitations: Ubiquitous expanded tumor TCRs appeared in blood more at resection than follow-up.

Specimen: PBMCs, collected at surgery. This sequence originates from a female donor with early-stage non-small cell lung cancer. The J gene is TRBJ1-4, the V gene TRBV19, with a possible D match to TRBD1 (6 bases). The CDR3 reads CASSRDKHEKLFF. Written as DNA, the CDR3 is TGTGCCAGTAGCCGGGACAAACATGAAAAACTGTTTTTT.